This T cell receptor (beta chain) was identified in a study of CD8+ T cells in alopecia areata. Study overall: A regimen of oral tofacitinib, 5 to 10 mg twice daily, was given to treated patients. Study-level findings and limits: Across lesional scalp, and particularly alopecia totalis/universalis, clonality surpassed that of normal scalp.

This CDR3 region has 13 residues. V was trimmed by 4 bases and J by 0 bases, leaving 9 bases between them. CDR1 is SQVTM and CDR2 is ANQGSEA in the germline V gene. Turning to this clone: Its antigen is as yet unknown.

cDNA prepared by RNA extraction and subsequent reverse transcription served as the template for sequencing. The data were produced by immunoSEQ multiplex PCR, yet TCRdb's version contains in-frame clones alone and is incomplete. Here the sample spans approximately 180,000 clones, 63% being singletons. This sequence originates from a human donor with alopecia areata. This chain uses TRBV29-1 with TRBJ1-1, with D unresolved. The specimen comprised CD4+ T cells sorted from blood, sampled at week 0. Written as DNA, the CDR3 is TGCAGCGTTGGACACGACCTGAACACTGAAGCTTTCTTT. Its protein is CSVGHDLNTEAFF.